This note documents a single TCR beta chain sequence. Time point: after dendritic cell vaccination, including at tumor progression/relapse. Selection required adequate fresh-frozen tumor tissue plus more than two years' survival data. PBMC sampling occurred before vaccination, two weeks after the third dose, and at progression. Produced via immunoSEQ multiplex PCR; TCRdb's table is partial and in-frame only. The profile shows around 78,000 clones, approximately 81% of them singletons. This sample is drawn from a study of glioma-infiltrating T cells after dendritic cell vaccination. The CDR3 runs to 14 residues. V trimming: 6 bases; J trimming: 8 bases; junction bases outside the gene matches: 9. CDR1 is MDHEN, CDR2 SYDVKM, per germline.

The rearrangement joins TRBV28 to TRBJ2-1, with 8 bases that match TRBD1. The TCR was taken from a human donor with glioblastoma. This specimen was blood, taken after dendritic cell vaccination. The DNA of the CDR3 is TGTGCCAGCAGGAGAAGTTCAGGGGGCGATGAGCAGTTCTTC. Translation: CASRRSSGGDEQFF.